The present TCR beta chain was sequenced within a study of T cell clonotyping in hematopoietic cell transplantation. Study details: Recipient samples before transplant were obtained post-cytoreduction. Study conclusions and caveats: After transplant, recipient diversity fell while pathologically expanded clonotypes grew through day 180.

Time point defined: recipient sample about 28 days before transplant, after cytoreduction. The data were produced by immunoSEQ multiplex PCR, yet TCRdb's version contains in-frame clones alone and is incomplete. The sample has roughly 48,000 clones; approximately 80% are singletons. Notes on this clone: What it binds is unknown.

The material was peripheral blood mononuclear cells, obtained before stem cell transplant. This receptor was obtained from a man aged 55 to 70 with myelodysplastic syndrome. Some clones in this sample may be carry-over from other donors' samples.

The CDR3 loop is CASSPRVAGGDTQYF. As DNA, the CDR3 is TGTGCCAGCTCCCCACGGGTGGCAGGTGGAGATACGCAGTATTTT. V gene TRBV11-2 combines with J gene TRBJ2-3; no clear D gene. V was clipped by 8 bases and J by 5 bases, with 20 bases between them. The CDR3 has 15 residues. The germline gives CDR1 SGHAT, CDR2 FQNNGV.